These 14 T cell receptor beta chains were sequenced from one sample in a study of blood T cell repertoires in COVID-19. Data came from immunoSEQ multiplex PCR; TCRdb stores just in-frame clones and leaves some out. This sample has over 130,000 clones, with roughly four fifths found just once. Sequencing was done on a sample of peripheral blood. The receptor set was obtained from a woman over 75 with active or convalescent COVID-19.

This clone was observed a few times. The chain links TRBV2 to TRBJ1-5; 9 positions agree with TRBD1. The germline V gene has CDR1 SNHLY and CDR2 FYNNEI. Trimming removed 3 bases from V and 6 bases from J; junction bases left unmatched: 12. The CDR3 totals 17 residues. The CDR3 region is CASSDRDRVQEGQPQHF. CDR3 nucleotide sequence: TGTGCCAGCAGTGACCGGGACAGGGTTCAGGAGGGTCAGCCCCAGCATTTT.

This clone appeared a few times. This chain joins TRBV9 and TRBJ2-3, with TRBD2 matching over 11 bases. The V segment lost 3 bases and the J segment 2 bases; nucleotides outside the gene matches: 2. Germline CDR1 and CDR2: SGDLS and YYNGEE. This CDR3 spans 15 amino acids. CDR3 DNA: TGTGCCAGCAGCGATAGCGGGGGGGTCACAGATACGCAGTATTTT. Protein product: CASSDSGGVTDTQYF.

This clone was seen a single time. The CDR3 sequence: CASSKALGDRPYEQYF. The CDR3 DNA is TGTGCCAGCAGCAAAGCGTTAGGGGACAGACCCTACGAGCAGTACTTC. J is TRBJ2-7 and V is TRBV21-1; the table's D gene call, TRBD1, was not cross checked with the DNA. TRBV21-1 is recorded as a pseudogene. The CDR3 extends over 16 amino acids.

This clone came up a few times. The chain is built from TRBV4-1 and TRBJ1-3, with TRBD1 matching over 9 bases. V trimming: 1 base; J trimming: 1 base; junction bases outside the gene matches: 8. The CDR3 runs to 18 residues. The germline V gene has CDR1 MGHRA and CDR2 YSYEKL. In DNA form, the CDR3 reads TGCGCCAGCAGCCAAGCCCCACCAGGGACAGGGTCTGGAAACACCATATATTTT. Its protein product is CASSQAPPGTGSGNTIYF.

The chain recombines TRBV15 with TRBJ1-5; 9 bases map to TRBD1. The J segment lost 9 bases and the V segment lost 4 bases, leaving 4 bases of the junction unmatched. The germline V gene encodes CDR1 LNHNV and CDR2 YYDKDF (reference sequence). The CDR3 runs 13 residues. CDR3 protein: CATSTGQGGPQHF. The CDR3 region has the DNA TGTGCCACCAGCACGGGACAGGGTGGGCCCCAGCATTTT.

This chain connects TRBV7-9 to TRBJ2-7, with 8 bases aligning to TRBD1. V lost 5 bases to trimming and J lost 3 bases; unmatched junction nucleotides: 15. This CDR3 region has 17 residues. Germline V gene lookup returns CDR1 SEHNR and CDR2 FQNEAQ (reference sequence). CDR3 sequence reads: CASSITTGATIVYEQYF. The CDR3, as DNA: TGTGCCAGCAGCATAACGACAGGGGCAACCATAGTCTACGAGCAGTACTTC. Combining the CDR3 with reference TRBV7-9 and TRBJ2-7 gives the whole variable domain DTGVSQNPRHKITKRGQNVTFRCDPISEHNRLYWYRQTLGQGPEFLTYFQNEAQLEKSRLLSDRFSAERPKGSFSTLEIQRTEQGDSAMYLCASSITTGATIVYEQYFGPGTRLTVT.

The chain joins TRBV5-1 to TRBJ2-7; tentative D call: TRBD2 (5 bases). Looked up from germline, CDR1 is SGHRS and CDR2 is YFSETQ. Trimming removed 4 bases from V and 5 bases from J, with 19 bases in between. The CDR3 runs to 15 residues. The DNA for the CDR3 is TGCGCCAGCAGCCTCGACGGGAACGGGGTCGACGAGCAGTACTTC. Its translation: CASSLDGNGVDEQYF.

This clone was detected a few times. J is TRBJ1-6 and V is TRBV20-1; D may be TRBD1 (5 bases). Germline V gives CDR1 DFQATT, CDR2 SNEGSKA (reference sequence). The CDR3 totals 15 residues. V was pared by 3 bases and J by 5 bases, with 14 bases between. The CDR3 bases are TGCAGTGCTAGTGACCGGCAGGGTAATAATTCACCCCTCCACTTT. This codes for CSASDRQGNNSPLHF.

The CDR3 loop reads CASSLVTGMNTEAFF. DNA of the CDR3: TGTGCCAGCAGCTTAGTGACAGGGATGAACACTGAAGCTTTCTTT. This rearrangement joins TRBV7-2 to TRBJ1-1; 7 bases agree with TRBD1. Germline V gives CDR1 SGHTA, CDR2 FQGNSA. The V and J ends lost 1 base and 0 bases, in that order; junction bases with no gene match: 2. CDR3 length: 15 amino acids.

This rearrangement joins TRBV6-5 to TRBJ2-5, with 7 bases aligning to TRBD2. Trimming at V came to 6 bases and at J to 1 base, leaving 2 bases not matched to a gene. This CDR3 spans 13 amino acids. Germline lookup yields CDR1 MNHEY and CDR2 SVGAGI. The CDR3 DNA follows: TGTGCCAGCAGGCTAGCGGCCCAAGAGACCCAGTACTTC. Amino acid sequence: CASRLAAQETQYF.

This chain uses TRBV5-1 with TRBJ1-2, with 9 positions matching TRBD1. The CDR3 runs 13 residues. The ends lost 3 bases at V and 3 bases at J; junction bases unmatched: 0. Germline CDR1 and CDR2: SGHRS and YFSETQ. This chain's CDR3 is CASSWTGDYGYTF. The CDR3 coding sequence is TGCGCCAGCAGCTGGACAGGGGACTATGGCTACACCTTC.

The chain is built from TRBV6-6 and TRBJ1-6; perhaps TRBD1 as D (5 bases). CDR3 length equals 13 residues. Germline CDR1 reads MNHNY; CDR2 reads SVGAGI (reference sequence). The CDR3, as DNA: TGTGCTGGCGGGGCCGACGATAATTCACCCCTCCACTTT. It translates to CAGGADDNSPLHF.

In this sample, this clone turned up once. V usage is TRBV27 and J usage is TRBJ2-1; 7 bases line up with TRBD1. Germline CDR1 is MNHEY and CDR2 is SMNVEV (reference sequence). J gave up 7 bases and V 2 bases, and 5 bases lay outside the gene matches. CDR3 length equals 14 residues. The CDR3 loop reads CASSLGQAGNEQFF. The CDR3 DNA is TGTGCCAGCAGTTTAGGACAGGCCGGGAATGAGCAGTTCTTC.

The chain joins TRBV7-3 to TRBJ1-2, with 11 bases matching TRBD1. The V gene's germline CDR1 is SGHTA and CDR2 FQGTGA. V lost 1 base to trimming and J lost 6 bases; unmatched junction nucleotides: 4. This CDR3 is 15 amino acids long. CDR3 sequence reads: CASSLIGQGADGYTF. In nucleotides, the CDR3 is TGTGCCAGCAGCTTAATAGGACAGGGGGCAGATGGCTACACCTTC. Using reference TRBV7-3 and TRBJ1-2 for the parts outside the CDR3, the full variable domain is GAGVSQTPSNKVTEKGKYVELRCDPISGHTALYWYRQSLGQGPEFLIYFQGTGAADDSGLPNDRFFAVRPEGSVSTLKIQRTERGDSAVYLCASSLIGQGADGYTFGSGTRLTVV.